Below, 7 T cell receptor beta chains from the same sample are listed, as sequenced in a study of control samples from healthy donors and cancer patients. Method: immunoSEQ multiplex PCR; TCRdb's copy keeps in-frame clones and lacks some. The sample carries 100,000 to 110,000 clones, about 90% recorded once. The material sequenced was blood. These receptor sequences come from a woman aged 45-60 years in good health.

The sample holds one count of this clone. This chain joins TRBV4-1 and TRBJ1-1; D is uncertain. This CDR3 contains 18 residues. The V gene's germline CDR1 is MGHRA and CDR2 YSYEKL. Trimming removed 1 base from V and 0 bases from J, with 18 bases in between. The CDR3: CASSQGNLVQVVNTEAFF. For the CDR3, the DNA is TGCGCCAGCAGCCAAGGGAATCTGGTTCAAGTGGTGAACACTGAAGCTTTCTTT.

V and J are TRBV7-9 and TRBJ1-2; D is uncertain. Germline assignment: CDR1 SEHNR and CDR2 FQNEAQ (reference sequence). The CDR3 consists of 14 residues. Trimming removed 2 bases from V and 2 bases from J, with 9 bases in between. The CDR3, as DNA: TGTGCCAGCAGCTTACGAGGCAGGAACTATGGCTACACCTTC. This translates into CASSLRGRNYGYTF.

V gene TRBV18 combines with J gene TRBJ1-2; D is possibly TRBD1 (5 bases). The CDR3 is made up of 13 amino acids. CDR1 and CDR2 (germline): KGHSH, LQKENI. The V gene lost 3 bases and the J gene lost 5 bases, with 10 bases spanning the gap. The CDR3 here is CASSPTASYGYTF. The CDR3 coding sequence is TGTGCCAGCTCACCGACAGCCTCGTATGGCTACACCTTC.

The chain employs TRBV3-1 (or the pseudogene TRBV3-2) and TRBJ2-4; D is unclear. Trimming left V 6 bases short and J 7 bases short, with 10 bases between. CDR1 and CDR2 (germline): LGHDT, YNNKEL (reference sequence). The CDR3 totals 12 residues. As DNA, the CDR3 is TGTGCCAGCAGTCCAACTGAGAACATTCAGTACTTC. It codes for CASSPTENIQYF.

This rearrangement joins TRBV6-2 or TRBV6-3 to TRBJ2-3; possibly TRBD1 or TRBD2 for D (6 bases each). CDR1 is MNHEY, CDR2 SVGEGT, per germline. The CDR3 loop spans 16 amino acids. Trimming stripped 0 bases from V and 1 base from J, with 11 bases between. The CDR3: CASSYSERGGTDTQYF. The CDR3 DNA is TGTGCCAGCAGTTACTCGGAGAGGGGGGGCACAGATACGCAGTATTTT.

The chain uses TRBV7-9 and TRBJ1-2; no clear D gene. Germline CDR1 and CDR2: SEHNR and FQNEAQ (reference sequence). V was trimmed by 1 base and J by 7 bases, leaving 10 bases between them. The CDR3 spans 13 residues. This chain's CDR3 is CASSLGLVSGYTF. CDR3 coding DNA: TGTGCCAGCAGCTTAGGGCTTGTTAGTGGCTACACCTTC.

The chain employs TRBV18 and TRBJ1-2; possibly TRBD1 for D (6 bases). With 4 bases removed from V and 5 bases from J, the gap between germline ends came to 20 bases. Germline values: CDR1 KGHSH, CDR2 LQKENI. This CDR3 has 16 amino acids. CDR3 DNA sequence: TGTGCCAGCTCACGGTGGGACACAGCAACGGGGTATGGCTACACCTTC. Residues: CASSRWDTATGYGYTF.